The 8 T cell receptor beta chains presented below share a single source sample, sequenced in a study of response to subunit inactivated influenza vaccine. TCRdb re-derived calls from the RT-PCR reads in MiXCR, one entry per CDR3 protein. In the table there are around 520,000 distinct CDR3 sequences, about 25% of which are singletons. The sample consisted of CD4+ T cells sorted from PBMCs, taken 5 days after vaccination. The receptors were gathered from a man in his fifties who received an inactivated influenza vaccine.

This clonotype was observed a handful of times. The V and J genes are TRBV6-1 and TRBJ1-1; 7 nucleotides agree with TRBD1. Germline CDR1 MNHNS, CDR2 SASEGT. The length of the CDR3 is 17 residues. With 6 bases clipped from V and 2 bases from J, the junction kept 15 bases outside the gene matches. This CDR3 is CASRRGLQGFLNTEAFF. CDR3 sequence (DNA): TGTGCCAGCAGGAGAGGCCTACAGGGGTTCCTTAACACTGAAGCTTTCTTT.

The chain links TRBV6-1 to TRBJ1-2; D is unresolved. V lost 0 bases and J lost 12, with 5 bases in between. Looked up from germline, CDR1 is MNHNS and CDR2 is SASEGT. The CDR3 totals 10 residues. DNA for the CDR3: TGTGCCAGCAGTGAAGCGCTTCACACCTTC. Its protein is CASSEALHTF.

The chain couples TRBV2 to TRBJ2-2; D call uncertain. Trimming removed 6 bases at V and 8 bases at J, with 10 bases between. The germline V gene encodes CDR1 SNHLY and CDR2 FYNNEI. The CDR3 is made up of 12 amino acids. DNA for the CDR3: TGTGCCAGCAGCTTCATCGGTGGGGAGCTGTTTTTT. It is translated as CASSFIGGELFF.

The V call is TRBV9, the J call TRBJ1-1, with a possible D match to TRBD1 (5 bases). Germline V gives CDR1 SGDLS, CDR2 YYNGEE. This CDR3 region has 15 residues. Trimming left V 0 bases short and J 1 base short, with 10 bases between. The DNA for the CDR3 is TGTGCCAGCAGCGTAGTGGCAGGGCCGAACACTGAAGCTTTCTTT. Translating it yields CASSVVAGPNTEAFF.

The chain uses TRBV20-1 and TRBJ2-1; D remains unclear. Per germline, CDR1 DFQATT and CDR2 SNEGSKA (reference sequence). Trimming pared 7 bases from V and 7 bases from J, leaving 8 bases between. This CDR3 is 10 amino acids long. The CDR3 DNA follows: TGCAGTGGAAGGGATAATGAGCAGTTCTTC. Its protein is CSGRDNEQFF.

This clonotype was seen a handful of times. V gene TRBV10-3 combines with J gene TRBJ2-1; 8 nucleotides match TRBD2. With 6 bases clipped from V and 10 bases from J, the junction kept 20 bases outside the gene matches. This CDR3 has 17 amino acids. Germline CDR1 and CDR2: ENHRY and SYGVKD. For the CDR3, the DNA is TGTGCCATCAGATCCGGGGGGGCGGGACTAGGCGGGATCGAGCAGTTCTTC. Protein product: CAIRSGGAGLGGIEQFF.

The V call is TRBV3-1, the J call TRBJ1-4, with D maybe TRBD1 (5 bases). CDR1 LGHDT and CDR2 YNNKEL come from the germline V gene (reference sequence). This CDR3 comprises 15 residues. Trimming cost V 4 bases and J 4 bases, with 13 bases left between them. The CDR3 loop reads CASSPRGHDNEKLFF. The DNA for the CDR3 is TGTGCCAGCAGCCCGAGGGGCCACGATAATGAAAAACTGTTTTTT.

This clonotype is a singleton in its sample. The chain is built from TRBV5-6 and TRBJ1-2; D unclear. Between the trimmed V and J ends, which lost 0 bases and 9 bases, there was a span of 12 bases. The V gene's germline CDR1 is SGHDT and CDR2 YYEEEE. The CDR3 has 13 residues. CDR3 loop: CASSLAQRESYTF. The DNA for the CDR3 is TGTGCCAGCAGCTTGGCCCAAAGGGAGAGCTACACCTTC.